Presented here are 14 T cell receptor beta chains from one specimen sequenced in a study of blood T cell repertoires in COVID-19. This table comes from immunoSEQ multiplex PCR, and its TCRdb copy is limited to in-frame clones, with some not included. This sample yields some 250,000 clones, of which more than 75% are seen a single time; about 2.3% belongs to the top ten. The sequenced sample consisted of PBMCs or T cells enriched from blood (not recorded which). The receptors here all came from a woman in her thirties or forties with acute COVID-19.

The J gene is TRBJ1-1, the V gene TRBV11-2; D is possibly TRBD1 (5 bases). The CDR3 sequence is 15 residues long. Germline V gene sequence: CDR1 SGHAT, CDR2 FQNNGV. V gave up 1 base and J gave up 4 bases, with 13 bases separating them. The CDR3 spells CASSLALGRGTEAFF. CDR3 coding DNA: TGTGCCAGCAGCTTAGCCCTTGGGAGGGGCACTGAAGCTTTCTTT. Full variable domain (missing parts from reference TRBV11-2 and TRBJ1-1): EAGVAQSPRYKIIEKRQSVAFWCNPISGHATLYWYQQILGQGPKLLIQFQNNGVVDDSQLPKDRFSAERLKGVDSTLKIQPAKLEDSAVYLCASSLALGRGTEAFFGQGTRLTVV.

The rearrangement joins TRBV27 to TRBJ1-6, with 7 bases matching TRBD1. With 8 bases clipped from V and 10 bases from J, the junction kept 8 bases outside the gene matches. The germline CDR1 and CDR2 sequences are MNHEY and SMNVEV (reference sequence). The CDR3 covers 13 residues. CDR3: CASLDRVESPLHF. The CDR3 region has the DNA TGTGCCAGCCTCGACAGGGTAGAATCACCCCTCCACTTT.

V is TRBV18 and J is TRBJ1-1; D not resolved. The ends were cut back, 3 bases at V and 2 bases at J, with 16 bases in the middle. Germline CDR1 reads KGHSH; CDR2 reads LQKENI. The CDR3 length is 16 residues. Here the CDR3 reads CASSPTPGEPNTEAFF. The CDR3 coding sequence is TGTGCCAGCTCACCCACCCCCGGGGAGCCTAACACTGAAGCTTTCTTT. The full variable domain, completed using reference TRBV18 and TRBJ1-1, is NAGVMQNPRHLVRRRGQEARLRCSPMKGHSHVYWYRQLPEEGLKFMVYLQKENIIDESGMPKERFSAEFPKEGPSILRIQQVVRGDSAAYFCASSPTPGEPNTEAFFGQGTRLTVV.

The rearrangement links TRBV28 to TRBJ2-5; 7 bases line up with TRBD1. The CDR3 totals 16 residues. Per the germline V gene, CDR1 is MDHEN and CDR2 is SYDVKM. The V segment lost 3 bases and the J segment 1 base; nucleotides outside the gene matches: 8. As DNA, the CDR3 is TGTGCCAGCAGTTTGACAGGGAATTCGGTCCAAGAGACCCAGTACTTC. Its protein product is CASSLTGNSVQETQYF.

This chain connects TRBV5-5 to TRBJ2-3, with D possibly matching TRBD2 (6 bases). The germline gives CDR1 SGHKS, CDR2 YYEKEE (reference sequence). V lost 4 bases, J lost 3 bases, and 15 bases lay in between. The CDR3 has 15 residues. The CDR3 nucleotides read TGTGCCAGCAGCCGGGACGGGAGCCGGACAGATACGCAGTATTTT. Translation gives CASSRDGSRTDTQYF.

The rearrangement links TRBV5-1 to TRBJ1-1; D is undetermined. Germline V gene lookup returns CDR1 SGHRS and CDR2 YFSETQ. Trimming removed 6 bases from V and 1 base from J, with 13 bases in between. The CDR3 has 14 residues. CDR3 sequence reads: CASNPGPQNTEAFF. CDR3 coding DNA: TGCGCCAGCAACCCTGGGCCACAGAACACTGAAGCTTTCTTT.

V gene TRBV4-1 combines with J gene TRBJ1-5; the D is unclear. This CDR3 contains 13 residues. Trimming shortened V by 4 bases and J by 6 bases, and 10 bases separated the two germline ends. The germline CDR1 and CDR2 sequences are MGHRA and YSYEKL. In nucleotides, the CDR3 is TGCGCCAGCAGCCGAGTGAGGAGTCAGCCCCAGCATTTT. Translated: CASSRVRSQPQHF.

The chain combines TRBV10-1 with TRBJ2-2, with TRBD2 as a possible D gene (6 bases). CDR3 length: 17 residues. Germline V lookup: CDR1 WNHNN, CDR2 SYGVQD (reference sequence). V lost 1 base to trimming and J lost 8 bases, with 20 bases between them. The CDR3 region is CASSELMTGLLIGELFF. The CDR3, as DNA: TGCGCCAGCAGTGAGTTGATGACGGGACTCCTTATTGGGGAGCTGTTTTTT.

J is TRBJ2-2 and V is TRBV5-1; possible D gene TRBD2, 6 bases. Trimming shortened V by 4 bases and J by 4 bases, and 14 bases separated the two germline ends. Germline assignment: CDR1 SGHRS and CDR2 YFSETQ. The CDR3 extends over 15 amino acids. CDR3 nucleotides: TGCGCCAGCAGCCCGACCGAAGCGGGCACCGGGGAGCTGTTTTTT. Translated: CASSPTEAGTGELFF. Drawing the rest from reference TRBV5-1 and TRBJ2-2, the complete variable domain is KAGVTQTPRYLIKTRGQQVTLSCSPISGHRSVSWYQQTPGQGLQFLFEYFSETQRNKGNFPGRFSGRQFSNSRSEMNVSTLELGDSALYLCASSPTEAGTGELFFGEGSRLTVL.

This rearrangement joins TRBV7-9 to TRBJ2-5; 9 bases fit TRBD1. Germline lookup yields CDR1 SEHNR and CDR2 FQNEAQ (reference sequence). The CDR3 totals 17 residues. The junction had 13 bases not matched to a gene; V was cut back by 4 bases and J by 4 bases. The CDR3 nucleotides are TGTGCCAGCAGCTCCCTATCAAGGACAGGGGCCGGAGAGACCCAGTACTTC. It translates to CASSSLSRTGAGETQYF.

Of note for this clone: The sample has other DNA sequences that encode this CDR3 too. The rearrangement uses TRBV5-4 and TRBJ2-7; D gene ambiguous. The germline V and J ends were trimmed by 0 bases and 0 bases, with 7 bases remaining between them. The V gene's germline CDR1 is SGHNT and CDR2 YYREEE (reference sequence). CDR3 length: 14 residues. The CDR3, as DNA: TGTGCCAGCAGCTTGGATCTCTCCTCCTACGAGCAGTACTTC. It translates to CASSLDLSSYEQYF.

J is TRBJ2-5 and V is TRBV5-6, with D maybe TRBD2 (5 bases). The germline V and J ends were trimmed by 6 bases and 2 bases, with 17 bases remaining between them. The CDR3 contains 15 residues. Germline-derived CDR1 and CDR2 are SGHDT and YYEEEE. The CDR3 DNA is TGTGCCAGCACTCTAGCAGGTCTGTCTCAAGAGACCCAGTACTTC. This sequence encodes CASTLAGLSQETQYF.

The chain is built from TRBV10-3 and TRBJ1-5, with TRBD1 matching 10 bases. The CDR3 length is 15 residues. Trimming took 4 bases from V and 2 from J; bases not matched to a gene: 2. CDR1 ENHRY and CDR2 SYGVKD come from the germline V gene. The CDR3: CAISVTGGGNQPQHF. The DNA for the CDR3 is TGTGCCATCAGTGTGACAGGGGGCGGCAATCAGCCCCAGCATTTT.

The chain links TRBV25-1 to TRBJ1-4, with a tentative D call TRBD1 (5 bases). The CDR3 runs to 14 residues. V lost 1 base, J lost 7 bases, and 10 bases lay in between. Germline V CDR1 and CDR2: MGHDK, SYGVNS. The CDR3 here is CASSEFGHSEKLFF. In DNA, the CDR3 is TGTGCCAGCAGTGAATTTGGACATTCTGAAAAACTGTTTTTT. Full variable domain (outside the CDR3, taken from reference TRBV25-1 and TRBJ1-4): EADIYQTPRYLVIGTGKKITLECSQTMGHDKMYWYQQDPGMELHLIHYSYGVNSTEKGDLSSESTVSRIRTEHFPLTLESARPSHTSQYLCASSEFGHSEKLFFGSGTQLSVL.